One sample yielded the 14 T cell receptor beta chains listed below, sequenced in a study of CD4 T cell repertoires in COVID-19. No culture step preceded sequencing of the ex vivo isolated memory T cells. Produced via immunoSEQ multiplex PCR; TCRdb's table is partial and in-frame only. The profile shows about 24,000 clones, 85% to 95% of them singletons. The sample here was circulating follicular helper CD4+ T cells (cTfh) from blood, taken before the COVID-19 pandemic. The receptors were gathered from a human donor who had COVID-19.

The CDR3 reads CASSYPDRGYGYTF. CDR3 sequence (DNA): TGTGCCAGCAGTTACCCGGACAGGGGCTATGGCTACACCTTC. The chain links TRBV6-6 to TRBJ1-2, with 9 nucleotides matching TRBD1. Germline V lookup: CDR1 MNHNY, CDR2 SVGAGI (reference sequence). The CDR3 loop spans 14 amino acids. Unmatched junction bases numbered 2, after V lost 2 bases and J lost 4 bases.

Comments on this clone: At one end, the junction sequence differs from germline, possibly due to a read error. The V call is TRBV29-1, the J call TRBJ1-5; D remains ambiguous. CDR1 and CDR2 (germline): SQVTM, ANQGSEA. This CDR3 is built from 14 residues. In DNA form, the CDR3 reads TGCAGCGTGGAAGGGAGGTTAGGCAATCAGCCCCAGCATTTT. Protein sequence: CSVEGRLGNQPQHF.

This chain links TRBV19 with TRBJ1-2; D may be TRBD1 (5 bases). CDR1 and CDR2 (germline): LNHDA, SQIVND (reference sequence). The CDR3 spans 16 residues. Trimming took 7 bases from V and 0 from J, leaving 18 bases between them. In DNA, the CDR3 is TGTGCCAGTATCAAAAGAGGGACGGGGGCTAACTATGGCTACACCTTC. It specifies CASIKRGTGANYGYTF.

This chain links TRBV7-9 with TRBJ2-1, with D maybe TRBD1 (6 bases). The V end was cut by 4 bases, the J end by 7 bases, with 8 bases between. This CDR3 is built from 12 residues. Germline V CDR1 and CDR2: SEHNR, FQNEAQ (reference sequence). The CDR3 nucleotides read TGTGCCAGCAGCTCACAGGGAAATGAGCAGTTCTTC. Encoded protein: CASSSQGNEQFF.

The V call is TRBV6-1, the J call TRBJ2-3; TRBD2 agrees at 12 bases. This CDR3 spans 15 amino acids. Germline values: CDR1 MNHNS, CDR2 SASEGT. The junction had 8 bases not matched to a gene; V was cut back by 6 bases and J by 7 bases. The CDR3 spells CASRATSGRPNTQYF. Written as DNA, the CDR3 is TGTGCCAGCAGGGCGACTAGCGGGAGACCAAATACGCAGTATTTT.

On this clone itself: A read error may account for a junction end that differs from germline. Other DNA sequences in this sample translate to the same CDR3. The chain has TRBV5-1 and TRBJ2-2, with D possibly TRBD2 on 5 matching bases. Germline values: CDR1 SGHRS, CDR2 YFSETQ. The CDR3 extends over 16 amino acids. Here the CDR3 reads CASSLKVQGVTGELFF. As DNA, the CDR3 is TGCGCCAGCAGCTTGAAGGTCCAAGGAGTCACCGGGGAGCTGTTTTTC.

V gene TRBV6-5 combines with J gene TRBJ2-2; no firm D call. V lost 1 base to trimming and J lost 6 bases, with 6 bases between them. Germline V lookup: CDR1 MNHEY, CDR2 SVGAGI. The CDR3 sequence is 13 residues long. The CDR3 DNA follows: TGTGCCAGCAGTTACTACCGGGCCGGGGAGCTGTTTTTT. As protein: CASSYYRAGELFF.

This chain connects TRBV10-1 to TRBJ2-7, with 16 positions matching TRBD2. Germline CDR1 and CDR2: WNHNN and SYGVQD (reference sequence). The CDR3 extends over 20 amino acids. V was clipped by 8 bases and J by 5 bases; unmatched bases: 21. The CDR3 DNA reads TGCGCCAGCCGCCTACCTGGGACTAGCGGGAGGGCCTTAATAGTCCACGAGCAGTACTTC. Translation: CASRLPGTSGRALIVHEQYF.

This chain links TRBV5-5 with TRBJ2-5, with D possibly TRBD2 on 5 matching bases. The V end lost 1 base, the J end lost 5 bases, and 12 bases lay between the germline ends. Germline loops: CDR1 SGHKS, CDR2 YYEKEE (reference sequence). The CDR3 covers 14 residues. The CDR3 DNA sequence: TGTGCCAGCAGCTTGCATGTGGGCGGGGAGACCCAGTACTTC. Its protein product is CASSLHVGGETQYF. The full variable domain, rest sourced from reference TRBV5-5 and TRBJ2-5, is DAGVTQSPTHLIKTRGQQVTLRCSPISGHKSVSWYQQVLGQGPQFIFQYYEKEERGRGNFPDRFSARQFPNYSSELNVNALLLGDSALYLCASSLHVGGETQYFGPGTRLLVL.

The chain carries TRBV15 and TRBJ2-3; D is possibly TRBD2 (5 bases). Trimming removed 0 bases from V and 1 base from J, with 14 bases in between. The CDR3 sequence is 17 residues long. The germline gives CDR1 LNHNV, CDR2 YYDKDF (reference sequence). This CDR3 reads CATSRDLSGSGTDTQYF. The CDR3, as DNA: TGTGCCACCAGCAGAGATCTCTCGGGGTCAGGCACAGATACGCAGTATTTT.

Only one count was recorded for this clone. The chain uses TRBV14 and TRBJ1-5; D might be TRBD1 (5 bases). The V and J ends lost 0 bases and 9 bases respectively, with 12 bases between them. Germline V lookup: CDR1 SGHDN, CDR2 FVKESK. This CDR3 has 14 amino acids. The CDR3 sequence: CASSQDAGLGPQHF. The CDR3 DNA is TGTGCCAGCAGCCAAGATGCGGGGCTCGGGCCCCAGCATTTT.

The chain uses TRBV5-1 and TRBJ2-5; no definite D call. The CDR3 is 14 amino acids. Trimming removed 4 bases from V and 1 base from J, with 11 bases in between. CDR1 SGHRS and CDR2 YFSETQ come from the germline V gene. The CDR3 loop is CASSVQVSQETQYF. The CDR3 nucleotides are TGCGCCAGCAGCGTGCAGGTATCCCAAGAGACCCAGTACTTC.

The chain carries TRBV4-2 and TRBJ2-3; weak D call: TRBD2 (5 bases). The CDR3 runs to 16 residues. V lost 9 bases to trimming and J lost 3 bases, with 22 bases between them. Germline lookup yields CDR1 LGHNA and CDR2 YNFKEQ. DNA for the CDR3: TGTGCCAGTGGGAACGCCGACTACGCCGGAACAGATACGCAGTATTTT. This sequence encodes CASGNADYAGTDTQYF.

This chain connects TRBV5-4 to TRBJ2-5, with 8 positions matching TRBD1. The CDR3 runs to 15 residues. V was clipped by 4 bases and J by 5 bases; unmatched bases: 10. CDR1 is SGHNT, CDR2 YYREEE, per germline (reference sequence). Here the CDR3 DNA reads TGTGCCAGCAGCCTGCCCCAGGGGGCGGCGGAGACCCAGTACTTC. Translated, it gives CASSLPQGAAETQYF.